This T cell receptor beta chain comes out of a study of shared clonotypes between healthy human individuals. Source study methods: Filtering of immunoSEQ junctional sequences could not match full-length read filtering. TCRdb's table, derived via immunoSEQ multiplex PCR, lists solely in-frame clones and lacks some. The DNA gave D and trimming, while V, J and clone size come from that table. The sample has over 850,000 clones, approximately 80% seen once. CDR1 and CDR2 (germline): ENHRY, SYGVKD. Trimming stripped 2 bases from V and 4 bases from J, with 7 bases between. This CDR3 is 13 amino acids long. The gene calls are TRBV10-3 and TRBJ2-3; D is unresolved. The source is a man aged 18-30 years in good health. Some clones in this sample may be carry-over from other donors' samples. The sample taken for sequencing was memory CD4+ T cells from PBMCs. Specified subset: CD45RA-negative fraction. The CDR3 spells CAISEASPDTQYF. In DNA, the CDR3 is TGTGCCATCAGTGAGGCCTCCCCAGATACGCAGTATTTT.